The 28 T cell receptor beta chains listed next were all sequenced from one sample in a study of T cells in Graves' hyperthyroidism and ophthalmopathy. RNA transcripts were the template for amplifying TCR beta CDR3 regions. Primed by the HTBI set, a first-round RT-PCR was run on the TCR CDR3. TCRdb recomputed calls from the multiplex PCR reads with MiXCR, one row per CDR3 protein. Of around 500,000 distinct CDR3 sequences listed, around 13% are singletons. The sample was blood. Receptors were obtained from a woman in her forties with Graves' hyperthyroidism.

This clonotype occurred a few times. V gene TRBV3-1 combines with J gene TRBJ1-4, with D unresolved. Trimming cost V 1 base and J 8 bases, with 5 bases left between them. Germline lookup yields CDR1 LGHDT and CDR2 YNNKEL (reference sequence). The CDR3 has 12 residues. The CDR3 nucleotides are TGTGCCAGCAGCCAAGTACGGGAAAAACTGTTTTTT. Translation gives CASSQVREKLFF.

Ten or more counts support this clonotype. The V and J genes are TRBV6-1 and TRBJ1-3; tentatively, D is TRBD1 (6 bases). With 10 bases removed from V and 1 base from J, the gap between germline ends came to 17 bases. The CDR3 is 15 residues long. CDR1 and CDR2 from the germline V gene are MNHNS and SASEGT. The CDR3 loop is CATSSRGRSGNTIYF. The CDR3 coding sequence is TGTGCCACCTCATCCCGGGGGCGTTCTGGAAACACCATATATTTT.

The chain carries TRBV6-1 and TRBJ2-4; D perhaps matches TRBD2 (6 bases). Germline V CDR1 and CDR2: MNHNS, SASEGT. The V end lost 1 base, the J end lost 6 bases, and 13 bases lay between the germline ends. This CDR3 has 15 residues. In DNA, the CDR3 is TGTGCCAGCAGTGAAGTCCCGGGAGTGTCAAACATTCAGTACTTC. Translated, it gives CASSEVPGVSNIQYF.

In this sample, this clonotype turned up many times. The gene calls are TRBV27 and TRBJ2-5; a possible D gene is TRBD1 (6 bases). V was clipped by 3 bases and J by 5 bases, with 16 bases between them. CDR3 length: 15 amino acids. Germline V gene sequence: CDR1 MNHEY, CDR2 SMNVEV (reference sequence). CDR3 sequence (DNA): TGTGCCAGCAGTTTGGGCGGTTCAGGGGTGGAGACCCAGTACTTC. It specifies CASSLGGSGVETQYF.

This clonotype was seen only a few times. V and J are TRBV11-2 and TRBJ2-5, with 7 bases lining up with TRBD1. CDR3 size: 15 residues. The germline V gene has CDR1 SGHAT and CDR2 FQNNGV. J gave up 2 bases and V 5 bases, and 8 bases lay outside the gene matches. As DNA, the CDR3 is TGTGCCAGCAGCCCTACGACAGGGAATCAAGAGACCCAGTACTTC. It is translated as CASSPTTGNQETQYF. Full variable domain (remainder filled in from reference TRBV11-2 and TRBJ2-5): EAGVAQSPRYKIIEKRQSVAFWCNPISGHATLYWYQQILGQGPKLLIQFQNNGVVDDSQLPKDRFSAERLKGVDSTLKIQPAKLEDSAVYLCASSPTTGNQETQYFGPGTRLLVL.

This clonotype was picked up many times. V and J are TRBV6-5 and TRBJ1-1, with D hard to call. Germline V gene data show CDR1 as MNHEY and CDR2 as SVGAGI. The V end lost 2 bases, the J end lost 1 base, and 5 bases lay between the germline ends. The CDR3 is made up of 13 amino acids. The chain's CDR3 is CASSYRANTEAFF. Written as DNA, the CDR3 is TGTGCCAGCAGTTACAGGGCGAACACTGAAGCTTTCTTT.

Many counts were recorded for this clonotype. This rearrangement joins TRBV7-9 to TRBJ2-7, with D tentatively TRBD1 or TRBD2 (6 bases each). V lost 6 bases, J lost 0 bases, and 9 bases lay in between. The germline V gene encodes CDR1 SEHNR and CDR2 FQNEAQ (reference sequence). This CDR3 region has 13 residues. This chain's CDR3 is CASRRDNSYEQYF. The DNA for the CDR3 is TGTGCCAGCAGGCGGGACAACTCCTACGAGCAGTACTTC.

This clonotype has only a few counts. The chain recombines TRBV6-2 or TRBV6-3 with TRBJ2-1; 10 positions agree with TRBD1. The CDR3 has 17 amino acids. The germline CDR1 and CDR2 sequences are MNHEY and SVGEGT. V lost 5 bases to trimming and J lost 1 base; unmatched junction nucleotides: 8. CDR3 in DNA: TGTGCCAGCAGTCCCGGGACAGGGGTCTTTTCCTACAATGAGCAGTTCTTC. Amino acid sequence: CASSPGTGVFSYNEQFF.

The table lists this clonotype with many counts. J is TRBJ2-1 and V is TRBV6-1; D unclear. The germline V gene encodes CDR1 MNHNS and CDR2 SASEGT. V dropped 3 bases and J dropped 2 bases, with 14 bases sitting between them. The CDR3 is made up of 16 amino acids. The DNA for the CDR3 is TGTGCCAGCAGTGATAGAGGAGCCCAAGCCTACAATGAGCAGTTCTTC. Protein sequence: CASSDRGAQAYNEQFF.

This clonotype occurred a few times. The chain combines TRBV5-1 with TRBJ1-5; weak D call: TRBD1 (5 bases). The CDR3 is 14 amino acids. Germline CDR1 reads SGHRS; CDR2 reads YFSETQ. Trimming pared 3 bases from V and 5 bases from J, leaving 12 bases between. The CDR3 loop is CASSWGQGDQPQHF. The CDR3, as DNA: TGCGCCAGCAGCTGGGGCCAGGGCGATCAGCCCCAGCATTTT. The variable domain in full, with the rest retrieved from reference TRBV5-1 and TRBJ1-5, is KAGVTQTPRYLIKTRGQQVTLSCSPISGHRSVSWYQQTPGQGLQFLFEYFSETQRNKGNFPGRFSGRQFSNSRSEMNVSTLELGDSALYLCASSWGQGDQPQHFGDGTRLSIL.

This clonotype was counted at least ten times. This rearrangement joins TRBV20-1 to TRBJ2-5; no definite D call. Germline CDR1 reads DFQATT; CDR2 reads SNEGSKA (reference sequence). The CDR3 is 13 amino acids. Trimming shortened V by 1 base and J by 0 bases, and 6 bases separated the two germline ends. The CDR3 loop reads CSARANYQETQYF. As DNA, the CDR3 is TGCAGTGCTAGAGCGAACTACCAAGAGACCCAGTACTTC.

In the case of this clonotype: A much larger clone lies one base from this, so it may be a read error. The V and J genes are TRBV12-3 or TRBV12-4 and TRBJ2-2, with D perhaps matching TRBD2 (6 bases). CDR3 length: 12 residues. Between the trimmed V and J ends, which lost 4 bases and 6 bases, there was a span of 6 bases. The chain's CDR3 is CASSWGAGELFF. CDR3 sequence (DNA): TGTGCCAGCAGTTGGGGGGCCGGGGAGCTGTTTTTT.

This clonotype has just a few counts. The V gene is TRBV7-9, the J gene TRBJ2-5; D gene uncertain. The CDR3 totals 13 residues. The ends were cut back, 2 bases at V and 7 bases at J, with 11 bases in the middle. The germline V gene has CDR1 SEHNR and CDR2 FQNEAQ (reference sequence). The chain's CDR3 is CASSLRSLATQYF. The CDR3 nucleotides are TGTGCCAGCAGCTTAAGGTCGCTGGCGACCCAGTACTTC.

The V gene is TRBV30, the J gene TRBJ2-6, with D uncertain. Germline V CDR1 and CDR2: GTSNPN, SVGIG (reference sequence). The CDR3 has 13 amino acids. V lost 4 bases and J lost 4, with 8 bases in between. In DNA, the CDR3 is TGTGCCTGGACTTTAGGCGGGGCCAACGTCCTGACTTTC. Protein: CAWTLGGANVLTF.

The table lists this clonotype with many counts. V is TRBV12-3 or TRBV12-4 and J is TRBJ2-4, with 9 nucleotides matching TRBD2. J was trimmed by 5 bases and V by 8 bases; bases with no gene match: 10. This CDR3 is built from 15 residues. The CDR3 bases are TGTGCCAGCTCCCAAGGGGCTAGCGGGGAAAACATTCAGTACTTC. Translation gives CASSQGASGENIQYF.

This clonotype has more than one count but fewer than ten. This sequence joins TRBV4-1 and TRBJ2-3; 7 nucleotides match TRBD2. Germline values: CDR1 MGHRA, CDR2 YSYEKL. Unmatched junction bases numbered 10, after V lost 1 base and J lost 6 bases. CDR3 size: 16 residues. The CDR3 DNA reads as TGCGCCAGCAGCCAAGTTGAGCGGGACGTAACCGATACGCAGTATTTT. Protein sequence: CASSQVERDVTDTQYF.

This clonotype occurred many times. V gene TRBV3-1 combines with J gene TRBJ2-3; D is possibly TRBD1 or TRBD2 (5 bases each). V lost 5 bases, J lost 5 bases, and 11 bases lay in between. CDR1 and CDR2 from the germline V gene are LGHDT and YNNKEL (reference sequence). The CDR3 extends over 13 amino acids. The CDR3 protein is CASSTGAGDTQYF. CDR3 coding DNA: TGTGCCAGCAGCACCGGGGCCGGAGATACGCAGTATTTT.

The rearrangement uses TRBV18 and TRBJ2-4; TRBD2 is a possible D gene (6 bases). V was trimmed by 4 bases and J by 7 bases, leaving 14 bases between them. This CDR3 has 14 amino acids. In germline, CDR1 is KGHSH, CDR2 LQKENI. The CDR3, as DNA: TGTGCCAGCTCACTCCCCGGGACTCCCAACATTCAGTACTTC. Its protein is CASSLPGTPNIQYF.

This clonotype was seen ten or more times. The CDR3 protein is CASSLTSEAGGNTEAFF. The CDR3 DNA reads TGTGCCAGCAGTTTGACAAGTGAGGCAGGTGGGAACACTGAAGCTTTCTTT. The gene calls are TRBV28 and TRBJ1-1; D call uncertain. V was shortened by 3 bases and J by 1 base, with 18 bases between the two germline ends. The CDR3 contains 17 residues. Germline CDR1 reads MDHEN; CDR2 reads SYDVKM.

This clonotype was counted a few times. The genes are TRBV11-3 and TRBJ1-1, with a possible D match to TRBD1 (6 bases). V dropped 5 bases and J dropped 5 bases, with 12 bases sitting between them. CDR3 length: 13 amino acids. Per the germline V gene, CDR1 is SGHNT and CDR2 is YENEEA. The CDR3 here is CASSPRGQTEAFF. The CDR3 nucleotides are TGTGCCAGCAGCCCCCGGGGGCAAACTGAAGCTTTCTTT.

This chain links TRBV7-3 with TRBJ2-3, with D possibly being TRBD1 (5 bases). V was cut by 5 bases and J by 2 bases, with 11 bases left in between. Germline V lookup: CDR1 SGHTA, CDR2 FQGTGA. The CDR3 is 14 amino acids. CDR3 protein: CASSPQVNTDTQYF. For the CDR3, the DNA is TGTGCCAGCAGCCCACAGGTTAACACAGATACGCAGTATTTT.

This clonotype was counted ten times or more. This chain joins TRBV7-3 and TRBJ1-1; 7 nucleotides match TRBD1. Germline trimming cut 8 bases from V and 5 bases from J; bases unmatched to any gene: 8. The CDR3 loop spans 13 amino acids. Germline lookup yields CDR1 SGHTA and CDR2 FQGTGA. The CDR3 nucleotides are TGTGCCAGCTCAACAGGGGATTGGACTGAAGCTTTCTTT. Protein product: CASSTGDWTEAFF.

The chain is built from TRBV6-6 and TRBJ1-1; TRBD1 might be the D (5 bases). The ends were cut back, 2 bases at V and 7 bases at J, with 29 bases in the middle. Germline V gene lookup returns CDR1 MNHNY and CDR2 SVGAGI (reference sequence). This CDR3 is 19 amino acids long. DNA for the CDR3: TGTGCCAGCAGTTACCCAAGCCGGGACCCCCGCTGGGGGAGGAATGAAGCTTTCTTT. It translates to CASSYPSRDPRWGRNEAFF.

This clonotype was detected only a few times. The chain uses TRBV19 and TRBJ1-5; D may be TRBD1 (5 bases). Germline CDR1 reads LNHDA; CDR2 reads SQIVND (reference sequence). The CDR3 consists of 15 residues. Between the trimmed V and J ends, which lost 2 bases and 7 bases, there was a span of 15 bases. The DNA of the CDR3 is TGTGCCAGTAGTATATCAGGGTTAGCATACCAGCCCCAGCATTTT. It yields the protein CASSISGLAYQPQHF.

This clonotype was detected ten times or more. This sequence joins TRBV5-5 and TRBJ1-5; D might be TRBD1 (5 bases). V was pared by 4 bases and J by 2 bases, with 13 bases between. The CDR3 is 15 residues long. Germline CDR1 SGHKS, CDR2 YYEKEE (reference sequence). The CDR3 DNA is TGTGCCAGCAGCCTGACAGCCTTGGGCAATCAGCCCCAGCATTTT. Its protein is CASSLTALGNQPQHF.

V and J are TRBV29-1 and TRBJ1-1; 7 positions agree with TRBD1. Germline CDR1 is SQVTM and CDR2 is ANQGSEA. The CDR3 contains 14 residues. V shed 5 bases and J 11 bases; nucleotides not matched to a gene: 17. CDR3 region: CSVFDKGAQIRAFF. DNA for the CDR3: TGCAGCGTTTTTGATAAGGGGGCGCAAATTCGTGCTTTCTTT.

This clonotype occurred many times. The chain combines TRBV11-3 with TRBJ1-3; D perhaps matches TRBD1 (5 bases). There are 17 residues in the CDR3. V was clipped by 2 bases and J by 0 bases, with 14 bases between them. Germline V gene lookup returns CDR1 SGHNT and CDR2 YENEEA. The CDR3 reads CASSLSRQLLSGNTIYF. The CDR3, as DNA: TGTGCCAGCAGCTTAAGTAGACAGTTACTCTCTGGAAACACCATATATTTT.

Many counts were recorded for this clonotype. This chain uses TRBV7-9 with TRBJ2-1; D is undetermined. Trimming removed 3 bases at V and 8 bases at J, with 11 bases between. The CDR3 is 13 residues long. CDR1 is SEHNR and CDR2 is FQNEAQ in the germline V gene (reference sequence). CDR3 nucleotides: TGTGCCAGCAGCTTCGGATCCATGGATGAGCAGTTCTTC. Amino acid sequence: CASSFGSMDEQFF.